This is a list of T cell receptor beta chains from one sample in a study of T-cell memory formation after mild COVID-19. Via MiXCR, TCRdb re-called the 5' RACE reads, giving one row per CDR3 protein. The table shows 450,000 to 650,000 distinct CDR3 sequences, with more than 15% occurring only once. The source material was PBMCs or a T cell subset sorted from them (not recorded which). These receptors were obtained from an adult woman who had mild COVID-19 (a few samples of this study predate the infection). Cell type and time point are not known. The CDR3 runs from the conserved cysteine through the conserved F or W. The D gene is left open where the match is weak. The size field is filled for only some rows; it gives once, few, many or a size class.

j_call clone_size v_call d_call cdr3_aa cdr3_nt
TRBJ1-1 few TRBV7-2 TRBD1 CASRLDRVTEAFF TGTGCCAGCAGACTCGACAGGGTCACTGAAGCTTTCTTT
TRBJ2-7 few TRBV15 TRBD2 CATSRGLAGDEQYF TGTGCCACCAGCAGGGGACTAGCGGGAGACGAGCAGTACTTC
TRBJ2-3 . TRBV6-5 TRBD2 CASSYSRTSGASSTQYF TGTGCCAGCAGTTACTCGAGGACTAGCGGGGCATCCTCGACGCAGTATTTT
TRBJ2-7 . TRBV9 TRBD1 CASSPGQGATYEQYF TGTGCCAGCAGCCCAGGACAGGGGGCAACCTACGAGCAGTACTTC
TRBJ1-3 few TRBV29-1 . CSVEEGPTGNTIYF TGCAGCGTTGAAGAGGGACCCACTGGAAACACCATATATTTT
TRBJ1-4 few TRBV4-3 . CASSVREDGEKLFF TGCGCCAGCAGCGTTCGGGAGGATGGTGAAAAACTGTTTTTT
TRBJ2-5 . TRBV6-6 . CASSSGVRETQYF TGTGCCAGCAGCTCTGGGGTGCGCGAGACCCAGTACTTC
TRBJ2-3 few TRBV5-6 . CASSFLGESVAFDTQYF TGTGCCAGCAGCTTCCTGGGAGAGTCGGTAGCTTTCGATACGCAGTATTTT
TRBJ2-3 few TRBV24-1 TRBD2 CATSSGVTSGVFTDTQYF TGTGCCACCAGTTCCGGAGTCACTAGCGGGGTCTTCACAGATACGCAGTATTTT
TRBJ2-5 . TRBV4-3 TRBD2 CASSQVSGTRQETQYF TGCGCCAGCAGCCAGGTTAGCGGGACTAGGCAAGAGACCCAGTACTTC
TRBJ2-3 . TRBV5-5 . CASRWDIGTDTQYF TGTGCCAGCAGGTGGGATATCGGAACAGATACGCAGTATTTT
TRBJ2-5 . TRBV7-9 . CASSLAADPGVETQYF TGTGCCAGCAGCTTAGCTGCTGACCCAGGGGTAGAGACCCAGTACTTC
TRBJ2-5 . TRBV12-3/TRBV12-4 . CASRRAKETQYF TGTGCCAGCAGGCGAGCGAAAGAGACCCAGTACTTC
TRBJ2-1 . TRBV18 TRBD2 CASSPPGLAGGPNEQFF TGTGCCAGCTCACCACCAGGACTAGCGGGAGGGCCGAATGAGCAGTTCTTC
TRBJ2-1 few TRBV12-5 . CASGLSYEQFF TGTGCTAGTGGTTTGAGTTATGAGCAGTTCTTC
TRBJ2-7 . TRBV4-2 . CASSQEKAEYEQYF TGTGCCAGCAGCCAAGAAAAGGCAGAATACGAGCAGTACTTC
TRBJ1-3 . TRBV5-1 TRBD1 CASSAGQALSGNTIYF TGCGCCAGCAGCGCGGGACAGGCCCTCTCTGGAAACACCATATATTTT
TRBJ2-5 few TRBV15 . CATSRPGLGHQETQYF TGTGCCACCAGCAGACCGGGACTGGGACACCAAGAGACCCAGTACTTC
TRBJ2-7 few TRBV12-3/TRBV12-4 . CASSQTTVGGSYEQYF TGTGCCAGCAGCCAAACAACCGTGGGAGGATCCTACGAGCAGTACTTC
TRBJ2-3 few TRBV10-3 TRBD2 CAITAGGTDTQYF TGTGCCATCACGGCGGGGGGCACAGATACGCAGTATTTT
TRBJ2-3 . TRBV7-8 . CASSLVAGLVTDTQYF TGTGCCAGCAGCTTAGTTGCAGGGCTAGTCACAGATACGCAGTATTTT
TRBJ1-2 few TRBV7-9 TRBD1 CASSSGTGRYGYTF TGTGCCAGCAGCTCCGGGACAGGGCGGTATGGCTACACCTTC
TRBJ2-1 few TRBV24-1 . CATSVPHGSYNEQFF .
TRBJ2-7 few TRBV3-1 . CAASVSRASYEQYF TGTGCCGCATCCGTCAGTCGGGCCTCCTACGAGCAGTACTTC
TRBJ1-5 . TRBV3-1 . CASSQDNGNQPQHF TGTGCCAGCAGCCAAGATAATGGCAATCAGCCCCAGCATTTT
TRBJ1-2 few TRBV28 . CASSKSVDNYGYTF TGTGCCAGCAGCAAATCGGTTGATAACTATGGCTACACCTTC
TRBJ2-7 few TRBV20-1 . CSASSRHLSYEQYF TGCAGTGCTAGTTCAAGACACCTCTCCTACGAGCAGTACTTC
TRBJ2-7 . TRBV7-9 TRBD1 CASSLSVRGDTGTGENWNEQYF TGTGCCAGCAGCTTATCGGTCAGGGGAGACACCGGGACAGGGGAAAATTGGAACGAGCAGTACTTC
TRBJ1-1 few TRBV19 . CASSIGQVNTEAFF TGTGCCAGTAGTATTGGGCAGGTTAACACTGAAGCTTTCTTT
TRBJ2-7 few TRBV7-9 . CASSLSSYYEQYF TGTGCCAGCAGCTTATCATCATACTACGAGCAGTACTTC
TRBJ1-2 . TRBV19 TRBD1 CASSQGQLNYGYTF TGTGCCAGTAGTCAGGGACAGCTTAACTATGGCTACACCTTC
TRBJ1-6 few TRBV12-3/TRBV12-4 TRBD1 CASSITGGSPLHF TGTGCCAGCAGTATTACAGGGGGCTCACCCCTCCACTTT
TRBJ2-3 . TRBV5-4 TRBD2 CASSWTSSTDTQYF TGTGCCAGCAGCTGGACTAGCAGCACAGATACGCAGTATTTT
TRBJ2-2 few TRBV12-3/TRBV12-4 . CASKITGELFF TGTGCCAGCAAAATTACCGGGGAGCTGTTTTTT
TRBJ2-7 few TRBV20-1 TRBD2 CSAHSTSGSYEQYF TGCAGTGCTCATTCGACTAGCGGGAGCTACGAGCAGTACTTC
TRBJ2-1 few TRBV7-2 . CASTRGTWGNEQFF TGTGCCAGCACCCGCGGGACCTGGGGCAATGAGCAGTTCTTC
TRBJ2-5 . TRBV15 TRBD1 CATSGQGGVETQYF TGTGCCACCAGCGGACAGGGGGGTGTGGAGACCCAGTACTTC
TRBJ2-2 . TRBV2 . CASTPGFGNTGELFF TGTGCCAGCACCCCAGGGTTCGGGAACACCGGGGAGCTGTTTTTT
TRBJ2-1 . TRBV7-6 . CASSLRQLPRYEQFF TGTGCCAGCAGCTTAAGACAGTTACCCCGGTATGAGCAGTTCTTC
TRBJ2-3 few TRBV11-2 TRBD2 CASSGGAGGQDTQYF TGTGCCAGCAGCGGCGGGGCGGGGGGGCAAGATACGCAGTATTTT
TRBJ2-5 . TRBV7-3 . CASSLGLLVGETQYF TGTGCCAGCAGCCTCGGACTACTAGTAGGAGAGACCCAGTACTTC
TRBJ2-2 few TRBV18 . CASSPPGLQNTGELFF TGTGCCAGCTCACCACCGGGTCTGCAGAACACCGGGGAGCTGTTTTTT
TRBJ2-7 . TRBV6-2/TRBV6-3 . CASKYRDYEQYF TGTGCCAGCAAATACAGGGACTACGAGCAGTACTTC
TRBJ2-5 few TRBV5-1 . CASSPEGAETQYF TGCGCCAGCAGCCCGGAGGGGGCTGAGACCCAGTACTTC
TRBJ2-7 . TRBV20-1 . CSATDDAYEQYF TGCAGTGCTACGGACGACGCCTACGAGCAGTACTTC